A selection of T cell receptor beta chains follows, all from one sample in a study of blood T cell repertoires in COVID-19. Profiling relied on immunoSEQ multiplex PCR, and the TCRdb table lists in-frame clones only, not all of them. The table records under 130,000 clones, 85% to 90% of them present only once. The sequenced sample consisted of peripheral blood. The receptors originated from a human donor in a cohort sampled during active COVID-19. CDR3s include the opening cysteine and the closing phenylalanine or tryptophan. Fields, in order: D gene, V gene, clone size, J gene, CDR3 DNA, CDR3 protein. A D gene is named only where the DNA matches it firmly. Some rows have no size entry. The others give once, few or many, or a class for an expanded clone.

TRBD2	TRBV11-2	NA	TRBJ2-5	TGTGCCAGCAGCCCTGCAGCGGGAGGGCCGATAAAGACCCAGTACTTC	CASSPAAGGPIKTQYF
TRBD1	TRBV30	NA	TRBJ1-6	TGTGCCTGGACCAAGAGACAGGGACCGGCTCCCCTCCACTTT	CAWTKRQGPAPLHF
NA	TRBV19	many	TRBJ2-7	TGTGCCAGTAGTATAATGCACTCAGGGTCAACCGAGCAGTACTTC	CASSIMHSGSTEQYF
TRBD1	TRBV30	NA	TRBJ1-4	TGTGCCTGGGCTATCTCAGGGGGTGATGAAAAACTGTTTTTT	CAWAISGGDEKLFF
NA	TRBV18	NA	TRBJ2-7	TGTGCCAGCTCACCACAGGGGAACATTTACGAGCAGTACTTC	CASSPQGNIYEQYF
NA	TRBV30	NA	TRBJ1-4	TGTGCCTGGAGGGCCGGGAGTAAGAATGAAAAACTGTTTTTT	CAWRAGSKNEKLFF
TRBD1	TRBV5-1	NA	TRBJ2-7	TGCGCCAGCAGCTTGGAGAGGGGGCGAGTCCCCTACGAGCAGTACTTC	CASSLERGRVPYEQYF
TRBD1	TRBV7-9	NA	TRBJ1-4	TGTGCCATCTCAGGGAGAATGGACAGGGAAAATGAAAAACTGTTTTTT	CAISGRMDRENEKLFF
TRBD2	TRBV30	NA	TRBJ2-5	TGTGCCTGGAGTGCAGGACTAGCGGTGGAGACCCAGTACTTC	CAWSAGLAVETQYF
TRBD1	TRBV25-1	NA	TRBJ1-1	TGTGCCAGCAGTGACCCGACAGGGCGGGTCGCTGAAGCTTTCTTT	CASSDPTGRVAEAFF
NA	TRBV10-3	NA	TRBJ2-7	TGTGCCATCACCGCGGGCCCCGACGGCTACGAGCAGTACTTC	CAITAGPDGYEQYF
TRBD1	TRBV6-5	NA	TRBJ1-6	TGTGCCAGCATGCACGGACAGGGTTATTCACCCCTCCACTTT	CASMHGQGYSPLHF
NA	TRBV6-2/TRBV6-3	few	TRBJ1-1	TGTGCCAGCAGTTACTCGAAATCGGGGTTGTCAGCTTTCTTT	CASSYSKSGLSAFF
NA	TRBV28	once	TRBJ2-1	TGTGCCAGCAGTTTTATTTCCCGGCGGGTCTCCTACAATGAGCAGTTCTTC	CASSFISRRVSYNEQFF
TRBD2	TRBV2	NA	TRBJ2-7	TGTGCCGGAAACGTAGGCGGGGGGGATTACGAGCAGTACTTC	CAGNVGGGDYEQYF
NA	TRBV24-1	NA	TRBJ2-7	TGTGCCACCAGTGATCTAACGGCATCAGGCGAGCAGTACTTC	CATSDLTASGEQYF